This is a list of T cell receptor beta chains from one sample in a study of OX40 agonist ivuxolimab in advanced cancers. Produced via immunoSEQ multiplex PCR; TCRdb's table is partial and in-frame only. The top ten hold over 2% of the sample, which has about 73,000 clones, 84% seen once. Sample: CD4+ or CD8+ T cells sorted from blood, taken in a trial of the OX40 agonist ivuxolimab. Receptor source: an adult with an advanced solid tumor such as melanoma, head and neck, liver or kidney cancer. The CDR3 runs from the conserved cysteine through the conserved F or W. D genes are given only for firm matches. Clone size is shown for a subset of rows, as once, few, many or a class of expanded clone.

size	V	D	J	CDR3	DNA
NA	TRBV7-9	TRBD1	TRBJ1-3	CASSSRTGFLNTIYF	TGTGCCAGCAGCTCACGGACAGGGTTCTTAAACACCATATATTTT
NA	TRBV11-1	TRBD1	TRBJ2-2	CASGQGASNTGELFF	TGTGCCAGCGGACAGGGGGCTTCAAACACCGGGGAGCTGTTTTTT
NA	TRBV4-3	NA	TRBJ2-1	CASSQDTGHEQFF	TGCGCCAGCAGCCAAGATACCGGGCATGAGCAGTTCTTC
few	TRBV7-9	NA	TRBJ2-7	CASSPRGPDEQYF	TGTGCCAGCAGCCCCCGGGGGCCGGACGAGCAGTACTTC
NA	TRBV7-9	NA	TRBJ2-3	CASSLASTDTQYF	TGTGCCAGCAGCTTAGCCAGCACAGATACGCAGTATTTT
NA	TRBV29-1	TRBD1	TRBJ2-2	CSVPGQGNTGELFF	TGCAGCGTTCCGGGACAGGGTAACACCGGGGAGCTGTTTTTT
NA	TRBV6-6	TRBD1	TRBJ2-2	CASHWGQVKPGELFF	TGTGCCAGCCATTGGGGACAGGTTAAACCCGGGGAGCTGTTTTTT
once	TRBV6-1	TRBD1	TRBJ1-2	CATTGGAYYGYTF	TGTGCCACCACAGGGGGCGCCTACTATGGCTACACCTTC
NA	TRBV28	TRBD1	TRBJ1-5	CASSLVSTGGFDNQPQHF	TGTGCCAGCAGTTTAGTCTCGACAGGGGGCTTCGACAATCAGCCCCAGCATTTT
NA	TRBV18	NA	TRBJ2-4	CASSTDRDIQYF	TGTGCCAGCTCGACCGATAGGGACATTCAGTACTTC
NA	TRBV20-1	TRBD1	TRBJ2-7	CSARWTGQMYF	TGCAGTGCTAGGTGGACAGGGCAGATGTACTTC
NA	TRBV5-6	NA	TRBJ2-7	CASSRRLIYEQYF	TGTGCCAGCAGCCGACGACTGATTTACGAGCAGTACTTC
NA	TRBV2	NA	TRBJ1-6	CASSENEGDVSPLHF	TGTGCCAGCAGTGAAAATGAGGGGGACGTCTCACCCCTCCACTTT
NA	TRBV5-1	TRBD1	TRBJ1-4	CASSDDRVGDEKLFF	TGCGCCAGCAGCGACGACAGGGTGGGGGATGAAAAACTGTTTTTT
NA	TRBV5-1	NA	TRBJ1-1	CASSDGGRTAFF	TGCGCCAGCAGCGACGGTGGGAGAACCGCTTTCTTT
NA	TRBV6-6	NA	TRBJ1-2	CAIRGEGGYTF	TGTGCCATACGGGGGGAAGGAGGCTACACCTTC
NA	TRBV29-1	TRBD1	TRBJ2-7	CSVGRGQGVRYEQYF	TGCAGCGTTGGAAGAGGACAGGGGGTCAGGTACGAGCAGTACTTC
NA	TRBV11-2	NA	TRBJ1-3	CASSPARSGNTIYF	TGTGCCAGCAGCCCTGCACGCTCTGGAAACACCATATATTTT